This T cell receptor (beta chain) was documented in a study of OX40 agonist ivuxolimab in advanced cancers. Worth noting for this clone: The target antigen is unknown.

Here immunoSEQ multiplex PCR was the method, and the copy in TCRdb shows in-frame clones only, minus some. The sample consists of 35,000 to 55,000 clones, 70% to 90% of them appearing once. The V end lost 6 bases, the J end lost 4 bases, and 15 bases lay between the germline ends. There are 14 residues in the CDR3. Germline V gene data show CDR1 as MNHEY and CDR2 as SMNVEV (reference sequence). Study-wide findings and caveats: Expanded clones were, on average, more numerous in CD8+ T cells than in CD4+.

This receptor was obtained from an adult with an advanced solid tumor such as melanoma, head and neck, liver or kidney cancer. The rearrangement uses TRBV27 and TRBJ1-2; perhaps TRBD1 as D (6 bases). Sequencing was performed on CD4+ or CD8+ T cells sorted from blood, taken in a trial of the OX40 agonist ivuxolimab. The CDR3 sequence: CASSPWQGTYGYTF. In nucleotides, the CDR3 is TGTGCCAGCAGCCCCTGGCAGGGGACCTATGGCTACACCTTC.